This TCR beta chain stems from a study of T cell repertoires in cytomegalovirus infection. In its sample, this clonotype was seen many times. What it recognizes is unknown. CDR1 SGHTA and CDR2 FQGNSA come from the germline V gene. CDR3 length: 13 amino acids. Trimming removed 5 bases from V and 5 bases from J, with 9 bases in between. TCRdb reprocessed the reads via MiXCR and lists one record per CDR3 protein. The table includes 100,000 to 150,000 distinct CDR3 sequences, roughly a quarter detected once. Study-level results: The study found HLA-C-restricted CMV-specific TCR beta clonotypes dominating the ex vivo response.

This chain joins TRBV7-2 and TRBJ2-2, with D uncertain. Sequenced sample: PBMCs, sequenced either directly or after in vitro stimulation (not recorded which). This sequence originates from a human donor in good health (CMV status not recorded). Some clones in this sample may be carry-over from other donors' samples. CDR3 sequence: CASSSWGTGELFF. In DNA, the CDR3 is TGTGCCAGCAGCAGCTGGGGAACCGGGGAGCTGTTTTTT.